This T cell receptor beta chain derives from a study of blood T cell repertoires in COVID-19. Study details: Specimens from acute and convalescent COVID-19 originated in the United States, Italy and Spain. T cells, B-cell-depleted T cells, or PBMCs provided the cDNA or gDNA that served as material.

V dropped 1 base and J dropped 2 bases, with 10 bases sitting between them. This CDR3 has 15 amino acids. Germline V gene sequence: CDR1 LGHDT, CDR2 YNNKEL (reference sequence). Under the authors' procedure: Amplification of reference gene primers provided the estimated nucleated cell counts. Assay: immunoSEQ multiplex PCR; the TCRdb copy retains only in-frame clones and omits some. V and J calls plus clone size are reproduced from that table; the DNA served to infer D and trimming. This table has fewer than 200,000 clones, 75% to 90% appearing once. The V and J genes are TRBV3-1 (or the pseudogene TRBV3-2) and TRBJ2-3; D gene uncertain. The specimen was peripheral blood. The sequence derives from a woman aged 55 to 70 with acute or convalescent COVID-19. As DNA, the CDR3 is TGTGCCAGCAGCCAAGCGGTAGGAGCCACAGATACGCAGTATTTT. Residues: CASSQAVGATDTQYF.